Reported below is one T cell receptor beta chain. Its antigen is currently not known. No qualities accompany the bases; no much larger clone lies one base away. TCRbeta CDR3 regions were amplified from genomic DNA using the immunoSEQ Assay, a bias-controlled multiplex PCR. The study's own analysis went as follows. Nucleated cell counts per sample were estimated from amplification of reference gene primers within the assay. To quantify the absolute abundance of each unique TCRbeta CDR3 rearrangement, sequence reads were collapsed and filtered. For each sample, productive Simpson clonality was calculated as the square root of Simpson's diversity index over productive rearrangements. TCRdb holds this immuneACCESS table with in-frame rearrangements only. Some clones are missing; in checked studies, unresolved V genes explain under half, and the rest has no known cause. V and J calls and clone size are copied from that table; D and trimming were computed from the DNA. Within this sample are about 420,000 clones, with 80% to 90% of them counted one time only. 0.8% to 0.9% of the sample is in the top ten clones.

One collaborating source in Seattle enrolled patients during active infection and followed them longitudinally through the course of disease. Each collaborating institution followed its own protocols to collect whole blood in K2EDTA tubes. Collaborator samples were shipped for TCRbeta analysis as frozen whole blood, isolated PBMCs, or DNA extracted from either sample type. These data originate in a study of blood T cell repertoires in COVID-19 (dated by TCRdb to 2020 to 2022). Some background on the complete study: Samples from collaborators originated in the United States, Italy and Spain and spanned both the acute and convalescent phases of COVID-19. The material from the prospective study consisted of cDNA or gDNA derived from T cells, B-cell-depleted T cells, or PBMCs. Subjects who had been exposed to COVID-19, were actively infected with it, or had recovered from it provided the deeply sampled blood TCRbeta repertoires that made up the dataset. The repertoires were released in a freely available public database meant as a resource for research on the immune response to SARS-CoV-2. The samples were drawn from two sources: the first 160 participants of the ongoing ImmuneRACE study, and 1,000 to 1,500 subjects contributed by 6 global collaborators. The sample metadata nearly always contained a de-identified subject ID, COVID-19 status, age in years and sex. Where available, HLA class I and class II types were obtained from metadata supplied by the sample provider rather than from assay-based typing.

Overall results and qualifications from the work: The amount of clinical and demographic metadata varied by source and participant and was provided uncurated.

The germline V gene yields SGHAT for CDR1 and FQNNGV for CDR2. The CDR3 sequence holds 14 residues, the cysteine and phenylalanine included. Just CDR3 DNA is preserved here, 42 bases in frame from base 1. Here V drops 4 bases and J drops 8 bases, and the junction holds 8 bases not matched to any gene. Sequencing was done on a sample of peripheral blood. The sequence links TRBV11-2 to TRBJ1-2; the central 9 bases match TRBD1. This receptor was obtained from a man aged 18 to 29 with COVID-19, enrolled during active disease. The DNA is as follows: TGTGCCAGCAGCTCCTCGACAGGGGGGAAAGGCTACACCTTC. Its protein is CASSSSTGGKGYTF.